These 26 T cell receptor beta chains originate from one sample sequenced in a study of cytomegalovirus exposure and HLA in healthy donors. A multiplex PCR was run with 60 Vbeta primers and 13 Jbeta primers. TCRdb's copy holds only in-frame clones and misses some; the assay was immunoSEQ multiplex PCR. The repertoire consists of some 150,000 clones, with approximately 8.9% occurring once and the leading ten covering about 7.5%. The sequenced sample consisted of PBMCs. The source of these receptors is a woman in her thirties or forties in good health and CMV-seropositive.

The chain uses TRBV2 and TRBJ2-2, with D hard to call. The CDR3 covers 13 residues. Deletions cut 2 bases from V and 6 bases from J, with 7 bases between. The germline V gene encodes CDR1 SNHLY and CDR2 FYNNEI. CDR3 in DNA: TGTGCCAGCAGTGAACCTTTCGCCGGGGAGCTGTTTTTT. Its translation is CASSEPFAGELFF.

This chain links TRBV11-2 with TRBJ2-1, with D possibly matching TRBD1 (6 bases). The germline V and J ends were trimmed by 4 bases and 4 bases, with 14 bases remaining between them. This CDR3 is 15 amino acids long. Germline CDR1 reads SGHAT; CDR2 reads FQNNGV. The CDR3 is CASSSRGLTYNEQFF. CDR3 in DNA: TGTGCCAGCAGCTCCAGGGGTCTAACGTACAATGAGCAGTTCTTC.

Only a few counts were recorded for this clone. V usage is TRBV4-2 and J usage is TRBJ1-4; 8 bases agree with TRBD1. Germline V gives CDR1 LGHNA, CDR2 YNFKEQ. With V trimmed by 4 bases and J by 3 bases, 10 bases remained unmatched. The CDR3 runs 17 residues. The CDR3 DNA reads as TGTGCCAGCAGCCGGAACAGGGGGACTGCAGCTAATGAAAAACTGTTTTTT. Translating it yields CASSRNRGTAANEKLFF.

The chain joins TRBV5-1 to TRBJ2-3; 15 nucleotides line up with TRBD2. From germline, CDR1 is SGHRS and CDR2 YFSETQ. Germline trimming cut 0 bases from V and 5 bases from J; bases unmatched to any gene: 4. The length of the CDR3 is 17 residues. The CDR3 here is CASSLAGTSGGLDTQYF. The CDR3 coding sequence is TGCGCCAGCAGCTTGGCCGGGACTAGCGGGGGGTTAGATACGCAGTATTTT.

The table lists this clone with a few counts. This rearrangement joins TRBV5-1 to TRBJ2-7, with D perhaps matching TRBD2 (6 bases). Germline lookup yields CDR1 SGHRS and CDR2 YFSETQ. CDR3 length equals 14 residues. V was shortened by 4 bases and J by 0 bases, with 11 bases between the two germline ends. The CDR3 DNA reads TGCGCCAGCAGCCGGGACGGGGGCTCCTACGAGCAGTACTTC. Protein sequence: CASSRDGGSYEQYF.

This clone was counted only a few times. The junction departs from the called germline gene at one end, perhaps through a read error. Other DNA sequences from this sample encode an identical CDR3 as well. The rearrangement joins TRBV5-1 to TRBJ1-2, with 7 bases lining up with TRBD1. Germline CDR1 SGHRS, CDR2 YFSETQ. CDR3 length: 14 residues. The CDR3 loop reads CASSDRPVDYGYTF. The CDR3, as DNA: TGTGCCAGCTCGGACAGGCCGGTGGACTATGGCTACACCTTC.

The rearrangement uses TRBV5-4 and TRBJ2-2; possible D gene TRBD1, 6 bases. Germline V gene lookup returns CDR1 SGHNT and CDR2 YYREEE (reference sequence). This CDR3 comprises 15 residues. V lost 4 bases to trimming and J lost 1 base, with 11 bases between them. The CDR3 is CASSPGHLNTGELFF. The CDR3 DNA follows: TGTGCCAGCAGCCCGGGACACTTGAACACCGGGGAGCTGTTTTTT. Filled out from reference TRBV5-4 and TRBJ2-2, the complete variable domain reads ETGVTQSPTHLIKTRGQQVTLRCSSQSGHNTVSWYQQALGQGPQFIFQYYREEENGRGNFPPRFSGLQFPNYSSELNVNALELDDSALYLCASSPGHLNTGELFFGEGSRLTVL.

The chain is built from TRBV7-2 and TRBJ1-1; 7 positions agree with TRBD1. Germline CDR1 SGHTA, CDR2 FQGNSA. The CDR3 extends over 13 amino acids. Unmatched junction bases numbered 8, after V lost 5 bases and J lost 8 bases. CDR3 bases: TGTGCCAGCAGCGCGCAATCAGGGGGGGAAGCTTTCTTT. This sequence encodes CASSAQSGGEAFF.

The J gene is TRBJ1-2, the V gene TRBV2, with no clear D. There are 13 residues in the CDR3. V dropped 3 bases and J dropped 2 bases, with 7 bases sitting between them. The germline V gene has CDR1 SNHLY and CDR2 FYNNEI. The CDR3: CASSDQSNYGYTF. The CDR3 region has the DNA TGTGCCAGCAGTGACCAGTCCAACTATGGCTACACCTTC.

V and J are TRBV27 and TRBJ2-1; 7 nucleotides line up with TRBD1. CDR1 and CDR2 (germline): MNHEY, SMNVEV (reference sequence). This CDR3 has 16 amino acids. After removal of 7 bases from V and 3 bases from J, the junction contained 12 bases not matched to a gene. The CDR3 DNA reads TGTGCCAGCACCCTGACAGGGTTTGTAGGCTACAATGAGCAGTTCTTC. It encodes CASTLTGFVGYNEQFF.

There are a few counts of this clone. The chain joins TRBV7-6 to TRBJ2-1, with D hard to call. The germline V gene has CDR1 SGHVS and CDR2 FNYEAQ. The length of the CDR3 is 14 residues. Trimming took off 1 base at V and 4 bases at J, with 8 bases between the two ends. As DNA, the CDR3 is TGTGCCAGCAGCTTAGTCGCGGCTTACAATGAGCAGTTCTTC. Translated, it gives CASSLVAAYNEQFF.

The table lists this clone with a few counts. This rearrangement joins TRBV19 to TRBJ2-2; 11 bases align to TRBD2. CDR3 size: 15 residues. Germline loops: CDR1 LNHDA, CDR2 SQIVND (reference sequence). The ends lost 7 bases at V and 0 bases at J; junction bases unmatched: 1. Here the CDR3 DNA reads TGTGCCAGTACACTAGCGGGGGCGAACACCGGGGAGCTGTTTTTT. It codes for CASTLAGANTGELFF.

The DNA of the CDR3 is TGTGCCAGCTCACCACCGGGGGGCTATGGCTACACCTTC. Its translation is CASSPPGGYGYTF. The gene calls are TRBV18 and TRBJ1-2; weak D call: TRBD1 (5 bases). The CDR3 loop spans 13 amino acids. CDR1 KGHSH and CDR2 LQKENI come from the germline V gene. Trimming cost V 0 bases and J 4 bases, with 6 bases left between them.

A remark on this clone: Other nucleotide sequences in the sample specify the same CDR3. The J gene is TRBJ1-4, the V gene TRBV6-5; D gene uncertain. Germline lookup yields CDR1 MNHEY and CDR2 SVGAGI. The CDR3 is 15 amino acids. CDR3 sequence reads: CAIPRGTIRHGKLFF. DNA for the CDR3: TGTGCAATCCCTCGAGGAACGATTCGGCACGGAAAACTGTTTTTT.

V and J are TRBV5-1 and TRBJ2-5, with 7 nucleotides matching TRBD2. V shed 5 bases and J 4 bases; nucleotides not matched to a gene: 5. CDR3 length equals 13 residues. Germline-derived CDR1 and CDR2 are SGHRS and YFSETQ. Written as DNA, the CDR3 is TGCGCCAGCAGTTATTGGGGGGGAGAGACCCAGTACTTC. This translates into CASSYWGGETQYF. The full variable domain, with the rest looked up from reference TRBV5-1 and TRBJ2-5, is KAGVTQTPRYLIKTRGQQVTLSCSPISGHRSVSWYQQTPGQGLQFLFEYFSETQRNKGNFPGRFSGRQFSNSRSEMNVSTLELGDSALYLCASSYWGGETQYFGPGTRLLVL.

This clone occurred a few times. The chain joins TRBV21-1 to TRBJ1-1; TRBD1, the table's D call, lacks a check against the DNA. TRBV21-1 is marked as a pseudogene. The CDR3 has 16 residues. For the CDR3, the DNA is TGTGCCAGCAGCAAAAAGGGGCTAGGGTTAAACACTGAAGCTTTCTTT. Its translation: CASSKKGLGLNTEAFF.

This clone was counted a few times. The chain carries TRBV13 and TRBJ1-3, with a weak D call TRBD1 (6 bases). Trimming took 2 bases from V and 2 from J, leaving 7 bases between them. The germline V gene encodes CDR1 PRHDT and CDR2 FYEKMQ (reference sequence). The CDR3 contains 14 residues. The CDR3 DNA reads TGTGCCAGCAGCTTATGGGGGCCTGGAAACACCATATATTTT. Amino acid sequence: CASSLWGPGNTIYF.

The V gene is TRBV13, the J gene TRBJ2-7, with D tentatively TRBD2 (5 bases). Trimming took 3 bases from V and 0 from J, leaving 6 bases between them. Germline-derived CDR1 and CDR2 are PRHDT and FYEKMQ (reference sequence). This CDR3 spans 13 amino acids. DNA of the CDR3: TGTGCCAGCAGCTTCCGGGGCTCCTACGAGCAGTACTTC. This sequence encodes CASSFRGSYEQYF.

This clone was found a few times. The rearrangement links TRBV11-3 to TRBJ1-1, with D possibly TRBD1 on 6 matching bases. The CDR3 is made up of 13 amino acids. Trimming shortened V by 0 bases and J by 10 bases, and 12 bases separated the two germline ends. Germline values: CDR1 SGHNT, CDR2 YENEEA. CDR3 amino acids: CASSLDQGSGAFF. CDR3 coding DNA: TGTGCCAGCAGCTTAGATCAGGGGTCGGGAGCTTTCTTT. Full variable domain (remainder filled in from reference TRBV11-3 and TRBJ1-1): EAGVVQSPRYKIIEKKQPVAFWCNPISGHNTLYWYLQNLGQGPELLIRYENEEAVDDSQLPKDRFSAERLKGVDSTLKIQPAELGDSAVYLCASSLDQGSGAFFGQGTRLTVV.

V gene TRBV4-3 combines with J gene TRBJ2-7; TRBD1 aligns across 8 bases. The CDR3 is 15 amino acids. The germline gives CDR1 LGHNA, CDR2 YSLEER. V dropped 3 bases and J dropped 0; count of bases not matched to a gene: 4. The CDR3 is CASSHRTGSSYEQYF. CDR3 coding DNA: TGCGCCAGCAGCCATAGGACAGGGAGCTCCTACGAGCAGTACTTC.

To note about this clone: One end of the junction is discordant with germline, which a read error may explain. This chain connects TRBV5-4 to TRBJ2-4; D might be TRBD1 (6 bases). The V gene's germline CDR1 is SGHNT and CDR2 YYREEE (reference sequence). The CDR3 is made up of 13 amino acids. In nucleotides, the CDR3 is TGTGCCAGCAGCTGGGACCGGGACACCTCCGAGGACTTC. Translating it yields CASSWDRDTSEDF.

The chain employs TRBV5-1 and TRBJ1-1; tentatively, D is TRBD1 (6 bases). The germline V gene has CDR1 SGHRS and CDR2 YFSETQ. Deletions cut 4 bases from V and 0 bases from J, with 10 bases between. This CDR3 has 14 amino acids. CDR3 DNA sequence: TGCGCCAGCAGCCCGGACAGAGTGAACACTGAAGCTTTCTTT. Its protein product is CASSPDRVNTEAFF.

The rearrangement uses TRBV18 and TRBJ1-2; TRBD1 aligns across 9 bases. There are 14 residues in the CDR3. Germline V gene data show CDR1 as KGHSH and CDR2 as LQKENI. V dropped 1 base and J dropped 6; count of bases not matched to a gene: 3. The CDR3 sequence is CASSPRQGEHGYTF. In nucleotides, the CDR3 is TGTGCCAGCTCACCACGACAGGGGGAACATGGCTACACCTTC.

This clone was observed a few times. The CDR3 nucleotides are TGTGCCAGCAGTGTCGGACAGGGAAAATTGGGAAACACCATATATTTT. Amino acids: CASSVGQGKLGNTIYF. The V call is TRBV2, the J call TRBJ1-3; 8 bases agree with TRBD1. Germline V gives CDR1 SNHLY, CDR2 FYNNEI. The CDR3 spans 16 residues. V lost 4 bases and J lost 4; bases outside the gene matches: 9.

In this sample, this clone turned up a few times. This chain links TRBV7-2 with TRBJ2-5; the match to TRBD1 covers 12 bases. Germline CDR1 is SGHTA and CDR2 is FQGNSA. The CDR3 length is 17 residues. V was clipped by 4 bases and J by 5 bases; unmatched bases: 11. The CDR3 DNA is TGTGCCAGCAGCTCCTGGATGGGGACAGGGGGCCGGGAGACCCAGTACTTC. Encoded protein: CASSSWMGTGGRETQYF.

There are a few counts of this clone. The rearrangement links TRBV4-1 to TRBJ2-3; D is possibly TRBD1 (6 bases). This CDR3 comprises 16 residues. Germline CDR1 reads MGHRA; CDR2 reads YSYEKL. V was shortened by 3 bases and J by 2 bases, with 15 bases between the two germline ends. The CDR3 coding sequence is TGCGCCAGCAGCCAGGCCGGGACACCGACCACAGATACGCAGTATTTT. Protein sequence: CASSQAGTPTTDTQYF.